One sample yielded the 11 T cell receptor beta chains listed below, sequenced in a study of T cell responses to AZD1222 COVID-19 vaccine. Profiled with immunoSEQ multiplex PCR; TCRdb holds only in-frame clones, not every one. The repertoire includes 85,000 to 100,000 clones, about 88% of them detected once, and roughly 5.2% sits in the top ten. Specimen: peripheral blood, collected 28 days after the second AZD1222 dose. These receptors all come from an adult who received the AZD1222 COVID-19 vaccine.

The rearrangement joins TRBV5-4 to TRBJ1-2; D remains unclear. V was trimmed by 7 bases and J by 9 bases, leaving 19 bases between them. The CDR3 has 13 amino acids. The germline CDR1 and CDR2 sequences are SGHNT and YYREEE (reference sequence). The CDR3 nucleotides read TGTGCCAGCGCCATACATGAGCTCGATCGCTACACCTTC. Residues: CASAIHELDRYTF.

J is TRBJ1-1 and V is TRBV4-1; no clear D gene. From germline, CDR1 is MGHRA and CDR2 YSYEKL. Deletions cut 1 base from V and 1 base from J, with 10 bases between. The CDR3 consists of 15 residues. CDR3 in amino acids: CASSQVGRTNTEAFF. The CDR3 coding sequence is TGCGCCAGCAGCCAAGTTGGGAGAACGAACACTGAAGCTTTCTTT.

The chain uses TRBV18 and TRBJ2-3; no firm D call. Trimming took 0 bases from V and 4 from J, leaving 14 bases between them. This CDR3 has 16 residues. Germline V gene sequence: CDR1 KGHSH, CDR2 LQKENI. The CDR3 DNA sequence: TGTGCCAGCTCACCACCCGGACCCGGACGTCCAGATACGCAGTATTTT. Residues: CASSPPGPGRPDTQYF.

This chain connects TRBV2 to TRBJ2-1, with D perhaps TRBD1 (5 bases). In germline, CDR1 is SNHLY, CDR2 FYNNEI. Trimming left V 6 bases short and J 7 bases short, with 10 bases between. The CDR3 consists of 12 residues. The DNA of the CDR3 is TGTGCCAGCAGCAGGGTGGGGAATGAGCAGTTCTTC. Translation: CASSRVGNEQFF.

This sequence joins TRBV6-5 and TRBJ1-2, with 9 bases fitting TRBD1. The CDR3 consists of 14 residues. V was clipped by 5 bases and J by 6 bases; unmatched bases: 7. Germline V lookup: CDR1 MNHEY, CDR2 SVGAGI. CDR3: CASSPGTGRDGYTF. DNA of the CDR3: TGTGCCAGCAGTCCAGGGACAGGGCGAGATGGCTACACCTTC.

The chain is built from TRBV7-9 and TRBJ1-4; TRBD1 matches 10 bases. CDR3 length equals 17 residues. Germline lookup yields CDR1 SEHNR and CDR2 FQNEAQ (reference sequence). Trimming cost V 1 base and J 2 bases; bases outside gene matches: 4. In DNA form, the CDR3 reads TGTGCCAGCAGCTTAGGACAGGGGGCCTCGACTAATGAAAAACTGTTTTTT. It is translated as CASSLGQGASTNEKLFF.

With regard to this clone: The sample carries other DNA sequences with the same CDR3. The CDR3 nucleotides read TGTGCCAGCTCACCGGGCCGAGATCAGCCCCAGCATTTT. Residues: CASSPGRDQPQHF. The chain joins TRBV18 to TRBJ1-5; D not resolved. CDR3 length: 13 residues. Germline V gene lookup returns CDR1 KGHSH and CDR2 LQKENI. V was cut by 3 bases and J by 5 bases, with 8 bases left in between.

The chain uses TRBV19 and TRBJ1-3; weak D call: TRBD1 (6 bases). Germline V lookup: CDR1 LNHDA, CDR2 SQIVND (reference sequence). There are 16 residues in the CDR3. V dropped 1 base and J dropped 3 bases, with 13 bases sitting between them. CDR3 residues: CASSIGGDIHGNTIYF. CDR3 DNA: TGTGCCAGTAGTATAGGGGGGGACATCCATGGAAACACCATATATTTT.

The table lists this clone with a few counts. The chain joins TRBV5-1 to TRBJ2-3; either TRBD1 or TRBD2 may supply D (5 bases each). The CDR3 has 14 residues. V lost 2 bases to trimming and J lost 2 bases, with 9 bases between them. Germline CDR1 is SGHRS and CDR2 is YFSETQ. The CDR3 DNA follows: TGCGCCAGCAGCTTTGGGGGATACACAGATACGCAGTATTTT. It translates to CASSFGGYTDTQYF.

This clone was seen more than once but under ten times. The CDR3 sequence: CASSLGQNTGELFF. As DNA, the CDR3 is TGCGCCAGCAGCTTGGGACAGAACACCGGGGAGCTGTTTTTT. The V and J genes are TRBV5-1 and TRBJ2-2, with unresolved D. From germline, CDR1 is SGHRS and CDR2 YFSETQ. This CDR3 spans 14 amino acids. The V and J ends lost 0 bases and 1 base respectively, with 4 bases between them.

The chain is built from TRBV7-2 and TRBJ2-5; D ambiguous. The CDR3 loop spans 12 amino acids. Germline V gene sequence: CDR1 SGHTA, CDR2 FQGNSA. V gave up 5 bases and J gave up 5 bases, with 9 bases separating them. Here the CDR3 DNA reads TGTGCCAGCAGCCCGTGGGTGGAGACCCAGTACTTC. Its translation: CASSPWVETQYF.